These 27 T cell receptor beta chains came from one sample sequenced in a study of cytomegalovirus exposure and HLA in healthy donors. Vbeta (60) and Jbeta (13) primers were used in the PCR. The table came from immunoSEQ multiplex PCR; TCRdb's copy has only in-frame clones and leaves some out. The table records about 190,000 clones, 87% of them present only once. The sequencing input was PBMCs. The origin of the receptors is a man aged 30-40 years in good health and CMV-seronegative.

V gene TRBV6-1 combines with J gene TRBJ2-3; 10 bases agree with TRBD2. CDR3 length: 15 amino acids. Germline trimming cut 6 bases from V and 2 bases from J; bases unmatched to any gene: 5. The germline CDR1 and CDR2 sequences are MNHNS and SASEGT. This CDR3 is CASSMSGRATDTQYF. As DNA, the CDR3 is TGTGCCAGCAGCATGAGCGGGAGGGCCACAGATACGCAGTATTTT.

Points on this clone: Germline and junction disagree at one end, which may indicate a read error. The chain uses TRBV4-1 and TRBJ2-1; 8 nucleotides agree with TRBD2. The CDR3 loop spans 16 amino acids. Germline assignment: CDR1 MGHRA and CDR2 YSYEKL. The CDR3 loop is CASSQETAGVANEQFF. Here the CDR3 DNA reads TGTGCCAGCAGCCAAGAGACAGCGGGAGTAGCAAATGAGCAGTTCTTC.

The V and J genes are TRBV9 and TRBJ2-1; no clear D. The CDR3 extends over 16 amino acids. CDR1 and CDR2 from the germline V gene are SGDLS and YYNGEE. V dropped 2 bases and J dropped 7 bases, with 19 bases sitting between them. CDR3 region: CASSVFSVTEQNEQFF. The CDR3, as DNA: TGTGCCAGCAGCGTTTTCTCAGTTACAGAACAGAATGAGCAGTTCTTC.

The rearrangement uses TRBV6-5 and TRBJ2-3; 9 bases fit TRBD2. V dropped 8 bases and J dropped 6; count of bases not matched to a gene: 9. Germline V CDR1 and CDR2: MNHEY, SVGAGI. The CDR3 is made up of 14 amino acids. The CDR3 here is CASRRASGKDTQYF. In DNA form, the CDR3 reads TGTGCCAGCCGTCGGGCTAGCGGGAAGGATACGCAGTATTTT.

The chain couples TRBV27 to TRBJ2-7, with a possible D match to TRBD1 (5 bases). V dropped 1 base and J dropped 6 bases, with 10 bases sitting between them. Germline values: CDR1 MNHEY, CDR2 SMNVEV (reference sequence). The CDR3 totals 13 residues. In DNA form, the CDR3 reads TGTGCCAGCAGTTTATTCAGGGTCTCCGAGCAGTACTTC. Protein product: CASSLFRVSEQYF.

This clone has only a few counts. The J gene is TRBJ2-1, the V gene TRBV9; no clear D. The CDR3 extends over 14 amino acids. Germline V gives CDR1 SGDLS, CDR2 YYNGEE. V lost 4 bases and J lost 3, with 11 bases in between. This CDR3 is CASSILTGYNEQFF. In nucleotides, the CDR3 is TGTGCCAGCAGCATCCTGACTGGCTACAATGAGCAGTTCTTC.

This chain joins TRBV2 and TRBJ2-2; a weak D match, TRBD2 (6 bases). The germline gives CDR1 SNHLY, CDR2 FYNNEI. Trimming stripped 2 bases from V and 3 bases from J, with 10 bases between. The CDR3 has 15 residues. The chain's CDR3 is CASSEFSGDTGELFF. For the CDR3, the DNA is TGTGCCAGCAGTGAATTCTCGGGGGACACCGGGGAGCTGTTTTTT.

The genes are TRBV7-9 and TRBJ2-5; TRBD2 matches at 7 bases. V lost 3 bases and J lost 1; bases outside the gene matches: 5. This CDR3 has 15 amino acids. Per germline, CDR1 SEHNR and CDR2 FQNEAQ (reference sequence). The CDR3 region has the DNA TGTGCCAGCAGCTTCAGCGGGACGACCCAAGAGACCCAGTACTTC. Its translation: CASSFSGTTQETQYF.

V gene TRBV7-9 combines with J gene TRBJ1-1; TRBD1 matches 7 bases. Germline CDR1 reads SEHNR; CDR2 reads FQNEAQ (reference sequence). V lost 5 bases to trimming and J lost 5 bases; unmatched junction nucleotides: 14. This CDR3 spans 16 amino acids. The CDR3 DNA reads as TGTGCCAGCAGCCTCGGGGGGGACAGCCCCGGGACTGAAGCTTTCTTT. Encoded protein: CASSLGGDSPGTEAFF.

The chain is built from TRBV19 and TRBJ1-1; unclear D gene. Germline CDR1 is LNHDA and CDR2 is SQIVND (reference sequence). The CDR3 has 14 amino acids. The V gene lost 7 bases and the J gene lost 6 bases, with 18 bases spanning the gap. The CDR3: CASTGKILHAEAFF. In DNA form, the CDR3 reads TGTGCCAGTACCGGGAAAATCCTCCACGCTGAAGCTTTCTTT.

This chain joins TRBV5-1 and TRBJ2-6; D not resolved. Germline CDR1 SGHRS, CDR2 YFSETQ. The CDR3 runs to 16 residues. Trimming removed 3 bases at V and 2 bases at J, with 12 bases between. The CDR3 DNA reads TGCGCCAGCAGCTCCCCTTCTGTCCCTGGGGCCAACGTCCTGACTTTC. Residues: CASSSPSVPGANVLTF.

The chain links TRBV7-9 to TRBJ1-3; 7 bases agree with TRBD1. The CDR3 has 16 amino acids. Germline V gene lookup returns CDR1 SEHNR and CDR2 FQNEAQ (reference sequence). The V and J ends lost 2 bases and 0 bases, in that order; junction bases with no gene match: 4. The DNA for the CDR3 is TGTGCCAGCAGCTTAAGGGACAGTCTCTCTGGAAACACCATATATTTT. Protein product: CASSLRDSLSGNTIYF.

V usage is TRBV5-6 and J usage is TRBJ2-1; 10 bases are shared with TRBD2. From germline, CDR1 is SGHDT and CDR2 YYEEEE. There are 12 residues in the CDR3. V gave up 5 bases and J gave up 9 bases; unmatched junction bases: 2. The DNA for the CDR3 is TGTGCCAGCAGGGGACTAGCGCTTGAGCAGTTCTTC. Translation: CASRGLALEQFF.

V is TRBV7-9 and J is TRBJ1-1, with TRBD1 matching over 7 bases. Germline assignment: CDR1 SEHNR and CDR2 FQNEAQ (reference sequence). J gave up 4 bases and V 5 bases, and 7 bases lay outside the gene matches. The CDR3 spans 14 residues. The CDR3 DNA follows: TGTGCCAGCAGCACCAGACAGGGAGCCACTGAAGCTTTCTTT. Translating it yields CASSTRQGATEAFF. Together with reference TRBV7-9 and TRBJ1-1, the CDR3 gives the full variable domain: DTGVSQNPRHKITKRGQNVTFRCDPISEHNRLYWYRQTLGQGPEFLTYFQNEAQLEKSRLLSDRFSAERPKGSFSTLEIQRTEQGDSAMYLCASSTRQGATEAFFGQGTRLTVV.

The chain is built from TRBV21-1 and TRBJ2-3; TRBD2, the table's D call, was not compared with the DNA. TRBV21-1 is shown as a pseudogene. The CDR3 totals 15 residues. The CDR3 loop is CASSKGSGSTDTQYF. Written as DNA, the CDR3 is TGTGCCAGCAGCAAGGGTAGCGGGAGTACAGATACGCAGTATTTT.

This clone was observed once. The CDR3: CASSPGTSAYEQYF. CDR3 in DNA: TGTGCCAGCAGCCCCGGGACTAGCGCCTACGAGCAGTACTTC. V is TRBV27 and J is TRBJ2-5, with 10 bases identical to TRBD2. The end of the DNA fits TRBJ2-7 better, so the J call may be wrong. The CDR3 is 14 amino acids. Per the germline V gene, CDR1 is MNHEY and CDR2 is SMNVEV (reference sequence).

This chain links TRBV28 with TRBJ2-3; D might be TRBD2 (6 bases). This CDR3 is 15 amino acids long. The V gene lost 4 bases and the J gene lost 2 bases, with 13 bases spanning the gap. Looked up from germline, CDR1 is MDHEN and CDR2 is SYDVKM. CDR3 nucleotides: TGTGCCAGCAGTTCCGACCCGGGAGTCACAGATACGCAGTATTTT. It is translated as CASSSDPGVTDTQYF. The whole variable domain, filled in from reference TRBV28 and TRBJ2-3, reads DVKVTQSSRYLVKRTGEKVFLECVQDMDHENMFWYRQDPGLGLRLIYFSYDVKMKEKGDIPEGYSVSREKKERFSLILESASTNQTSMYLCASSSDPGVTDTQYFGPGTRLTVL.

The chain uses TRBV7-9 and TRBJ1-5, with D tentatively TRBD1 (5 bases). This CDR3 comprises 16 residues. Germline CDR1 reads SEHNR; CDR2 reads FQNEAQ (reference sequence). V lost 4 bases to trimming and J lost 2 bases, with 15 bases between them. CDR3 sequence reads: CASSSTGGTGNQPQHF. CDR3 nucleotides: TGTGCCAGCAGCTCCACCGGGGGGACGGGCAATCAGCCCCAGCATTTT.

The V and J genes are TRBV9 and TRBJ2-1, with 8 bases matching TRBD2. Germline CDR1 is SGDLS and CDR2 is YYNGEE. V lost 0 bases, J lost 8 bases, and 13 bases stayed unmatched. There are 17 residues in the CDR3. The CDR3 DNA sequence: TGTGCCAGCAGCGTAGCTTCAGGACTAGCATCCTTGCATGAGCAGTTCTTC. Its protein product is CASSVASGLASLHEQFF.

V and J are TRBV4-3 and TRBJ2-3; D is unclear. The ends were cut back, 1 base at V and 2 bases at J, with 16 bases in the middle. Germline V gives CDR1 LGHNA, CDR2 YSLEER. The CDR3 loop spans 17 amino acids. For the CDR3, the DNA is TGCGCCAGCAGCCAAGTAGGAGCGAGCCAATACACAGATACGCAGTATTTT. Translated, it gives CASSQVGASQYTDTQYF.

The rearrangement uses TRBV2 and TRBJ2-1; D is uncertain. The V end lost 4 bases, the J end lost 5 bases, and 12 bases lay between the germline ends. The CDR3 is 14 residues long. The germline V gene has CDR1 SNHLY and CDR2 FYNNEI. CDR3 region: CASSALRGHNEQFF. As DNA, the CDR3 is TGTGCCAGCAGTGCTCTACGCGGCCACAATGAGCAGTTCTTC.

Regarding this clone: The sample holds other DNA sequences that translate to the same CDR3. The chain links TRBV7-9 to TRBJ1-3; D unclear. The CDR3 has 15 amino acids. CDR1 and CDR2 from the germline V gene are SEHNR and FQNEAQ (reference sequence). With 1 base removed from V and 1 base from J, the gap between germline ends came to 8 bases. CDR3 sequence (DNA): TGTGCCAGCAGCTTAGTGAGCGGGTCTGGAAACACCATATATTTT. It specifies CASSLVSGSGNTIYF.

V is TRBV6-5 and J is TRBJ1-4, with 9 positions matching TRBD1. CDR3 length: 14 amino acids. The germline CDR1 and CDR2 sequences are MNHEY and SVGAGI. V shed 6 bases, J shed 6 bases, and the junction held 5 bases outside the gene matches. The CDR3 here is CASRQTGGHEKLFF. In DNA form, the CDR3 reads TGTGCCAGCAGACAGACAGGGGGACATGAAAAACTGTTTTTT.

Only one count was recorded for this clone. This rearrangement joins TRBV19 to TRBJ2-2, with a possible D match to TRBD1 (5 bases). This CDR3 has 15 residues. CDR1 and CDR2 from the germline V gene are LNHDA and SQIVND (reference sequence). The ends were cut back, 7 bases at V and 5 bases at J, with 17 bases in the middle. Written as DNA, the CDR3 is TGTGCCAGTACCGTCCAGGGAATACGGACCGGGGAGCTGTTTTTT. The encoded protein is CASTVQGIRTGELFF. The full variable domain, in which reference TRBV19 and TRBJ2-2 provide the parts outside the CDR3, is DGGITQSPKYLFRKEGQNVTLSCEQNLNHDAMYWYRQDPGQGLRLIYYSQIVNDFQKGDIAEGYSVSREKKESFPLTVTSAQKNPTAFYLCASTVQGIRTGELFFGEGSRLTVL.

A single count supports this clone. The chain carries TRBV14 and TRBJ1-1, with D perhaps TRBD1 (6 bases). Trimming took off 4 bases at V and 4 bases at J, with 13 bases between the two ends. Germline V CDR1 and CDR2: SGHDN, FVKESK. The CDR3 covers 14 residues. DNA for the CDR3: TGTGCCAGCAGCCCTTCGACAGGTAGCACTGAAGCTTTCTTT. Amino acids: CASSPSTGSTEAFF.

The table lists this clone with a count of one. The chain combines TRBV7-2 with TRBJ2-3; D is unclear. Trimming took off 3 bases at V and 2 bases at J, with 12 bases between the two ends. The length of the CDR3 is 15 residues. Germline V CDR1 and CDR2: SGHTA, FQGNSA. The CDR3 DNA reads TGTGCCAGCAGCTTTTATGGAACAGACACAGATACGCAGTATTTT. It yields the protein CASSFYGTDTDTQYF.

This chain connects TRBV4-2 to TRBJ2-3, with 11 bases fitting TRBD2. The CDR3 has 14 residues. V lost 7 bases to trimming and J lost 6 bases; unmatched junction nucleotides: 6. Germline V CDR1 and CDR2: LGHNA, YNFKEQ. This chain's CDR3 is CASNVAGGPDTQYF. The CDR3 coding sequence is TGTGCCAGCAACGTAGCGGGAGGGCCGGATACGCAGTATTTT.